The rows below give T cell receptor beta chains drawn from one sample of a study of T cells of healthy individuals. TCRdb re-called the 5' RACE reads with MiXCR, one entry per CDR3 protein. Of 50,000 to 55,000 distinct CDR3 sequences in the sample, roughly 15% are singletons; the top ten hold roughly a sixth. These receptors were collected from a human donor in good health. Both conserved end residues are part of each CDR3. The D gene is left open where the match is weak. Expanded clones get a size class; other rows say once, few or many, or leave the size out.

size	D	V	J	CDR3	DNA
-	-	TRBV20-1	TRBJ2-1	CSARDPGSYNEQFF	TGCAGTGCTAGAGATCCCGGGAGCTACAATGAGCAGTTCTTC
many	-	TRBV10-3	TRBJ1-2	CAISDSGAGNYGYTF	TGTGCCATCAGTGACTCCGGGGCCGGGAACTATGGCTACACCTTC
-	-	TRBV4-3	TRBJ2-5	CASSQLIGLPDTQYF	TGCGCCAGCAGCCAATTAATCGGACTACCCGACACCCAGTACTTC
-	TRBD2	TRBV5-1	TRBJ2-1	CASSGGLAGGPDEQFF	TGCGCCAGCAGCGGGGGACTAGCGGGGGGGCCGGATGAGCAGTTCTTC
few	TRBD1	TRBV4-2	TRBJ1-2	CASSLRDRDDGYTF	TGTGCCAGCAGCCTGCGGGACAGGGATGATGGCTACACCTTC
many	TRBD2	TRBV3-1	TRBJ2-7	CASSQVNPLAGMYEQYF	TGTGCCAGCAGCCAAGTCAACCCACTAGCGGGAATGTACGAGCAGTACTTC
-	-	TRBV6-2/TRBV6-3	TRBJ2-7	CAVNPGDATYEQYF	TGTGCCGTGAACCCCGGAGACGCCACCTACGAGCAGTACTTC
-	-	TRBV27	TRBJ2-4	CASTQLAKNIQYF	TGTGCCAGCACCCAACTAGCCAAAAACATTCAGTACTTC
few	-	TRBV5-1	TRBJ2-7	CASSLDIRREQYF	TGCGCCAGCAGCTTGGATATTCGGCGGGAGCAGTACTTC
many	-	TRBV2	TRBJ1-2	CASDGGTVGYTF	TGTGCCAGCGATGGGGGAACAGTTGGCTACACCTTC
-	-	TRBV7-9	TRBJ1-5	CASSLDGGHQPQHF	TGTGCCAGCAGCTTAGACGGGGGGCATCAGCCCCAGCATTTT
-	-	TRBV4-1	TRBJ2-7	CASSQDKGLVAEQYF	TGCGCCAGCAGCCAAGATAAGGGCTTGGTCGCCGAGCAGTACTTC
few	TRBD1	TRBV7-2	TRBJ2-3	CASRPGIQGATDTQYF	TGTGCCAGCAGGCCTGGAATTCAGGGGGCGACAGATACGCAGTATTTT
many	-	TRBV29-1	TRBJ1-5	CSVGGVGQPQHF	TGCAGCGTTGGGGGGGTAGGTCAGCCCCAGCATTTT
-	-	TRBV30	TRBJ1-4	CAWDGQGGEKLFF	TGTGCCTGGGACGGGCAGGGAGGTGAAAAACTGTTTTTT
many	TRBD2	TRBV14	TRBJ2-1	CASRRTSDSYNEQFF	TGTGCCAGCAGGCGAACTAGCGACTCCTACAATGAGCAGTTCTTC
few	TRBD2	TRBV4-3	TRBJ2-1	CASSPQRGGHYNEQFF	TGCGCCAGCAGCCCCCAGCGGGGGGGCCACTACAATGAGCAGTTCTTC
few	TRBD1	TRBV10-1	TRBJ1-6	CASSPGQGRSPLHF	TGCGCCAGCAGCCCGGGACAGGGACGTTCACCCCTCCACTTT
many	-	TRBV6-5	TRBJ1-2	CASSPRRGQSNYGYTF	TGTGCCAGCAGTCCTCGCCGAGGGCAATCTAACTATGGCTACACCTTC
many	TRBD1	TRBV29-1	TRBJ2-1	CSVEDRQGIYNEQFF	TGCAGCGTTGAAGATCGACAGGGGATCTACAATGAGCAGTTCTTC
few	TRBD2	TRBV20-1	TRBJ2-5	CSGIINSGTSEFGTQYF	TGCAGTGGTATAATAAACTCCGGGACTAGCGAATTTGGGACCCAGTACTTC
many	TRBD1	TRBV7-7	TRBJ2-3	CASSLNQGDTDTQYF	TGTGCCAGCAGCTTAAATCAGGGGGACACAGATACGCAGTATTTT
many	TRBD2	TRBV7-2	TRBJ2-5	CASSLGLAGGEGSTQYF	TGTGCCAGCAGCTTGGGACTAGCGGGGGGAGAGGGGTCGACCCAGTACTTC
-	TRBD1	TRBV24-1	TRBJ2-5	CATAAVQGAETQYF	TGTGCCACGGCCGCAGTACAGGGGGCCGAGACCCAGTACTTC
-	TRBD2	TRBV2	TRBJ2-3	CASSSRTSSGDTQYF	TGTGCCAGCAGTTCCCGGACTAGCAGTGGAGATACGCAGTATTTT
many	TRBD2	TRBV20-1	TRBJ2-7	CSARDGTSLGEQYF	TGCAGTGCTAGAGACGGGACTAGCCTTGGCGAGCAGTACTTC